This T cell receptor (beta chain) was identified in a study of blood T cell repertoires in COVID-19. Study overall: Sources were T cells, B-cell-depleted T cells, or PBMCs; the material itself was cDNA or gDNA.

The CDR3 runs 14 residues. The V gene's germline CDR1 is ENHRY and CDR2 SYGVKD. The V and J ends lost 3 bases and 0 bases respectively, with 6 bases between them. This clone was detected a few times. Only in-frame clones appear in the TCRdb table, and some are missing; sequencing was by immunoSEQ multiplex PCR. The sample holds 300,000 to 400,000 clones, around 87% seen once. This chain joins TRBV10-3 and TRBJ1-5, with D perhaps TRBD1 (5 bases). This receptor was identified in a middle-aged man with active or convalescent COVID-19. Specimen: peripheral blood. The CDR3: CAISEGVSNQPQHF. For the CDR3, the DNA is TGTGCCATCAGTGAAGGGGTTAGCAATCAGCCCCAGCATTTT.